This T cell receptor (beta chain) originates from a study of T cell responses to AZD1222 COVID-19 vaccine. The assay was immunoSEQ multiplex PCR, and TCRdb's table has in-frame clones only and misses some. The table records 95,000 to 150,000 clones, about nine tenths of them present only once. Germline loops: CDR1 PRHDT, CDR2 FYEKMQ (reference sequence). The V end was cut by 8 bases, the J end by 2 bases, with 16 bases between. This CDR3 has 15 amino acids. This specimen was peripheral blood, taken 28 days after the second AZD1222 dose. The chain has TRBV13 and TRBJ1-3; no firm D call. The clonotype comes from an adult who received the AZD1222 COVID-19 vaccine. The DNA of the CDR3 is TGTGCCAGCTCCTTGAGGGTCGGTACTGGAAACACCATATATTTT. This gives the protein CASSLRVGTGNTIYF.